This TCR delta chain emerged from a study of Vγ9Vδ2 T cells in congenital toxoplasmosis (dated by TCRdb to the early 2020s). With regard to the full study: Congenital toxoplasmosis was diagnosed using IgG, IgM and IgA serology, Western blot and an in-house interferon-gamma release assay. This study compared the CDR3 repertoires of the gamma and delta chains in sorted blood gammadelta T cells from congenitally T. gondii-infected infants versus uninfected infants. Infant repertoires were sequenced at 2 months after birth and at 1 year of age. At 2 months, TCR sequencing included about 5 infected and approximately nine uninfected infants, and at 1 year it included 3 infected and 4 uninfected infants.

This clone is categorized as medium-sized (0.01 to 0.1%). Its antigen is unknown. Base qualities are missing; no much larger clone stands one base away. Points the paper makes about the study in general: Germline-encoded fetal-type TRDV2 CDR3 sequences seemed to be more prevalent in infected than in uninfected roughly 2-month-old infants, with an in utero expansion footprint being suggested. Two months was the earliest age with enough suitable sample material for TCR repertoire analysis, so newborn repertoires were not sequenced. Both infected and uninfected infants showed high prevalence of a public TRGV9 clonotype. Repertoire differences between infected and uninfected infants were less clearly seen at 1 year of age than at 2 months. Compared with uninfected infants, infected infants at 2 months appeared to have fewer N additions in their TRGV9 and TRDV2 CDR3s, and this was especially true for TRDV2-TRDJ1 sequences.

Template-switch reverse transcription with SuperScript II was used to generate cDNA, with TRGC- and TRDC-specific primers combined in a single tube. The TRGC primer was designed to bind both the TRGC1 and TRGC2 constant genes. The KAPA Real-Time Library Amplification Kit was used for TRG and TRD amplification, and AMPure XP bead purification was performed between steps. Illumina sequencing adapters were added by index PCR using the Nextera XT Index Kit. Sequencing of TRG and TRD amplicons was performed on an Illumina MiSeq with the V2 300 kit, and 150 bp paired-end reads were generated. Per the original workflow: Before any further analysis, FastQC version 0.11.8 was used to check read quality. Reads were aligned to GenBank TRG or TRD reference genes, and CDR3 sequences were built with MiXCR version 3.0.3. MiXCR defaults were kept, except that TRDD gene segments were assembled using 3 rather than 5 consecutive nucleotides. N additions, CDR3 length, J segment length and clonotype sharing between samples were computed with VDJtools version 1.2.1. Out-of-frame CDR3 sequences and those containing stop codons were excluded from analysis. The overlap of infant repertoires with previously published Vgamma9Vdelta2 repertoires from fetal, cord blood and adult blood was compared. TCRdb called clones afresh from the public reads with CATT; identical DNA rows were later merged. The V and J calls reflect TCRdb's pipeline rather than the authors' work. The sample contains 990 or so delta-chain clones, 18% of them found a single time. Around 11% of the sample rests with the top ten.

The germline V gene gives CDR1 as GEAIGNYY and CDR2 as EKD. Spanning cysteine to phenylalanine, the CDR3 consists of 20 amino acids. CDR3 DNA only is kept here, 60 bases in frame from base 1. V is shortened by 0 bases, J by 0 bases, and the region joining them spans 17 bases. The same treatment, consisting of spiramycin and/or pyrimethamine plus sulfadiazine plus folinic acid, was given to the mothers of both infected and uninfected infants. All infants, infected and uninfected, were born by term delivery after more than 37 weeks of gestation. About 1 mL of blood was processed into PBMCs by Lymphoprep gradient centrifugation, after which the PBMCs were cryopreserved in liquid nitrogen and shipped to Belgium. After thawing, the PBMCs were labeled with Zombie NIR viability dye and stained with antibodies against CD3, TCR gammadelta, Vgamma9 and Vdelta2. Sorting of CD3+ TCRgammadelta+ T cells was performed on a FACSAria III, with a mean purity of approximately 98%. The RNeasy Micro Kit was used to isolate RNA from about 9,000 sorted gammadelta T cells per sample. Infants were born to mothers enrolled with primary T. gondii infection during pregnancy. Peripheral blood samples from the infants were taken at an outpatient microbiology and virology center in Pavia, Italy.

This sequence uses TRDV2 and TRDJ3, with the D assignment possibly TRDD1 or TRDD3, given 5 matching bases for each. The TCR sequence derives from a child under 10 years old born to a mother with Toxoplasma gondii infection during pregnancy, either congenitally infected or uninfected (not recorded which). Sequencing used gamma-delta T cells from blood. Here is the DNA: TGTGCCTGTGACACCGCAATAGGGGGCCCCAGCTCCTGGGACACCCGACAGATGTTTTTC. It codes for CACDTAIGGPSSWDTRQMFF.